The T cell receptor beta chain under discussion was sequenced for a study of T cell changes during pregnancy in multiple sclerosis. Sequenced by immunoSEQ multiplex PCR; TCRdb stores in-frame clones only, minus some. The table lists almost 20,000 clones, around 90% of them singletons. The CDR3 covers 12 residues. Between the trimmed V and J ends, which lost 10 bases and 5 bases, there was a span of 14 bases. Germline V gene data show CDR1 as SEHNR and CDR2 as FQNEAQ (reference sequence). The receptor comes from a female donor in good health, enrolled as a control in a pregnancy study. The chain uses TRBV7-9 and TRBJ1-2; TRBD1 might be the D (5 bases). Material: CD8+ T cells from peripheral blood mononuclear cells, obtained in the third trimester of pregnancy. CDR3 coding DNA: TGTGCCACCAAAGGGGATTCATATGGCTACACCTTC. As protein: CATKGDSYGYTF.